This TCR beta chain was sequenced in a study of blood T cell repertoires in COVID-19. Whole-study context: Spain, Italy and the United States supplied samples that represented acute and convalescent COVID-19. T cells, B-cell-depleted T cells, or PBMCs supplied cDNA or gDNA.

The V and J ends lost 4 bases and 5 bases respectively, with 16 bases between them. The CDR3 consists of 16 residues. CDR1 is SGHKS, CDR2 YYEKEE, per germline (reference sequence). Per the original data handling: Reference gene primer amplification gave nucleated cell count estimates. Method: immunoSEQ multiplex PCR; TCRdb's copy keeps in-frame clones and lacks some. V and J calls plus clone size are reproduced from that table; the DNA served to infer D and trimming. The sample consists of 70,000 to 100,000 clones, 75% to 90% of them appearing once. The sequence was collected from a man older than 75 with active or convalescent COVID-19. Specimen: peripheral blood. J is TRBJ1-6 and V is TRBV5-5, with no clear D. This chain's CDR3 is CASSRGNPLDNSPLHF. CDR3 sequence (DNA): TGTGCCAGCAGCAGAGGCAATCCTCTAGATAATTCACCCCTCCACTTT.